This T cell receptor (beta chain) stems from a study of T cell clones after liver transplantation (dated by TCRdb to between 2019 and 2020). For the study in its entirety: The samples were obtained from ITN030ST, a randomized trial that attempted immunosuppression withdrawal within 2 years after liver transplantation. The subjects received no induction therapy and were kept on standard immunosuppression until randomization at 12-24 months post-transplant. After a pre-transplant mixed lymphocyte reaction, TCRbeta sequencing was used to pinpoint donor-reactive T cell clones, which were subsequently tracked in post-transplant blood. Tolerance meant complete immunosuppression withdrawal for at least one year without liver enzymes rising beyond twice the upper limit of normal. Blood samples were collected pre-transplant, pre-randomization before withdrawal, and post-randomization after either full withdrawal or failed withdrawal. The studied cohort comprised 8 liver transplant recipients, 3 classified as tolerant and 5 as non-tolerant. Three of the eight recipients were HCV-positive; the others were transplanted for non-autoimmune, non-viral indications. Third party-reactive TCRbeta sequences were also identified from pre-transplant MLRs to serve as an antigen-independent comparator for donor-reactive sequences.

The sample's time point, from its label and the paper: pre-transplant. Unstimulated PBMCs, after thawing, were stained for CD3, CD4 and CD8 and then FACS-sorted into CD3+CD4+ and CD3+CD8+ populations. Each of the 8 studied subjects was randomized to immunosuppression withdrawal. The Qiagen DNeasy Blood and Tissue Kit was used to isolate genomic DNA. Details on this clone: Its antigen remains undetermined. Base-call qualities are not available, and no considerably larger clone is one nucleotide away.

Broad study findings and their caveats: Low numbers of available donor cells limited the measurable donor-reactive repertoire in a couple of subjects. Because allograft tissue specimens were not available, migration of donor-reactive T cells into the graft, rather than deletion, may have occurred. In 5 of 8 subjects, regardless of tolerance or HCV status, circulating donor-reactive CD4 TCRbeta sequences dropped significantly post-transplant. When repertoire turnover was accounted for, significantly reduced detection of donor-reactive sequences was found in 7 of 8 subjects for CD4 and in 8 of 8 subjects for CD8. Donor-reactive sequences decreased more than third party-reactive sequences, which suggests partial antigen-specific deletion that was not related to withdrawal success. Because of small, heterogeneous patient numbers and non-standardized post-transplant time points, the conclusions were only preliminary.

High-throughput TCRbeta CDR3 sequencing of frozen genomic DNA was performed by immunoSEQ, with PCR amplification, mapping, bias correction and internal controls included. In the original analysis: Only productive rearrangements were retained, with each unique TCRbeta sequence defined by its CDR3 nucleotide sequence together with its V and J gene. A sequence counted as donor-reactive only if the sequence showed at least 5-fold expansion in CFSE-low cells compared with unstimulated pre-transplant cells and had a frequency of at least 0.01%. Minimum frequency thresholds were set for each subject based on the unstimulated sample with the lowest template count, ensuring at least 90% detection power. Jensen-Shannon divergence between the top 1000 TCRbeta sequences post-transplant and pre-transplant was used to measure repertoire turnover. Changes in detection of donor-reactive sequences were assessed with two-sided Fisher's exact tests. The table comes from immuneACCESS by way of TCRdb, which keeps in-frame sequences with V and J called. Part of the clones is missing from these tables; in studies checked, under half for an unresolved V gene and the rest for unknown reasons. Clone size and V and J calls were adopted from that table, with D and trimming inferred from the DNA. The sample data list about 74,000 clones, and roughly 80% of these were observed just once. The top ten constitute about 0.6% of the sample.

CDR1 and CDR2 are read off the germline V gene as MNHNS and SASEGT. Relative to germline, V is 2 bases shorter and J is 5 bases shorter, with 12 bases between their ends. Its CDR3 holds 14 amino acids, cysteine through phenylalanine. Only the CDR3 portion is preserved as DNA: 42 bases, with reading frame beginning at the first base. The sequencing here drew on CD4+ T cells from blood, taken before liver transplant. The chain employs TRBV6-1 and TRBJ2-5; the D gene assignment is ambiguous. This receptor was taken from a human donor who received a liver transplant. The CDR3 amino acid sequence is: CASSEPEFWETQYF. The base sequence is TGTGCCAGCAGTGAACCAGAATTCTGGGAGACCCAGTACTTC.